The rows below give T cell receptor beta chains drawn from one sample of a study of PD-1 blockade in classical Hodgkin lymphoma. Using immunoSEQ multiplex PCR, the repertoire was profiled, and TCRdb retains in-frame clones only, with some absent. This table has about 45,000 clones, over 65% appearing once. This material consisted of peripheral blood mononuclear cells (PBMCs), taken before the second cycle of nivolumab. The receptor source for this set is a human donor with classical Hodgkin lymphoma. Both conserved end residues are part of each CDR3. The order of the fields is V gene, J gene, D gene, clone size, CDR3 DNA, CDR3 protein. D genes are given only for firm matches. Some rows mark clone size as missing; the rest say once, few, many or name a class of expanded clone.

>TRBV7-9|TRBJ2-1|TRBD2|-
TGTGCCAGCAGCCCGAGCGGGAGTAGCTCCTACAATGAGCAGTTCTTC
CASSPSGSSSYNEQFF
>TRBV7-6|TRBJ1-4|-|-
TGTGCCAGCAGCTCCAATAATGAAAAACTGTTTTTT
CASSSNNEKLFF
>TRBV19|TRBJ2-5|TRBD2|once
TGTGCCAGTAGTGTTCCGGGACTAGCAGAGACCCAGTACTTC
CASSVPGLAETQYF
>TRBV21-1|TRBJ1-1|-|-
TGTGCCAGCAGCAAAAAAGAGAGTAGGGAACCGAACACTGAAGCTTTCTTT
CASSKKESREPNTEAFF
>TRBV6-6|TRBJ1-1|-|-
TGTGCCAGCAGTTACGGGACACTGAACACTGAAGCTTTCTTT
CASSYGTLNTEAFF
>TRBV5-1|TRBJ1-2|TRBD1|-
TGCGCCAGCAGTCCGGGACAGGCAGCCCTCTATGGCTACACCTTC
CASSPGQAALYGYTF
>TRBV6-5|TRBJ1-1|-|few
TGTGCCAGCAGTTACTCGCCCCATGGTGAAGCTTTCTTT
CASSYSPHGEAFF
>TRBV7-9|TRBJ2-1|TRBD1|-
TGTGCCAGCAGCTTACCAGGGGGCGGGGTTCGGTCGTTCTTC
CASSLPGGGVRSFF
>TRBV5-4|TRBJ2-1|TRBD2|-
TGTGCCAGCAGCTTACTCGGGGGGTACTACAATGAGCAGTTCTTC
CASSLLGGYYNEQFF
>TRBV9|TRBJ2-7|-|once
TGTGCCAGCAGCGTAGCTGCTTTATCCTACGAGCAGTACTTC
CASSVAALSYEQYF
>TRBV9|TRBJ1-2|-|-
TGTGCCAGCAGCGTATTGGGACAAGGGAACACTAACTATGGCTACACCTTC
CASSVLGQGNTNYGYTF
>TRBV11-1|TRBJ2-5|-|-
TGTGCCAGCAGCTTAGCGCCTCGGGGCAGCCAAGAGACCCAGTACTTC
CASSLAPRGSQETQYF